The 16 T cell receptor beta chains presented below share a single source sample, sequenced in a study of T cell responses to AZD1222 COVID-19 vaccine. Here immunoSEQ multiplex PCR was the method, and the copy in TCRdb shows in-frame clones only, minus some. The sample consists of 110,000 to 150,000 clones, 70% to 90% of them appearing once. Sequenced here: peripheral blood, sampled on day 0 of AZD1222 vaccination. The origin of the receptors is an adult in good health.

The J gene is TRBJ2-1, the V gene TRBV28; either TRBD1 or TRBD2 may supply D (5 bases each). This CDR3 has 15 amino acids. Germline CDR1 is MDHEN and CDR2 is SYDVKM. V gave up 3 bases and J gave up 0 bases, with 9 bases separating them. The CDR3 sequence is CASSFLRGSYNEQFF. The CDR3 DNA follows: TGTGCCAGCAGTTTTTTGAGGGGCTCCTACAATGAGCAGTTCTTC. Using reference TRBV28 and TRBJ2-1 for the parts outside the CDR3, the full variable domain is DVKVTQSSRYLVKRTGEKVFLECVQDMDHENMFWYRQDPGLGLRLIYFSYDVKMKEKGDIPEGYSVSREKKERFSLILESASTNQTSMYLCASSFLRGSYNEQFFGPGTRLTVL.

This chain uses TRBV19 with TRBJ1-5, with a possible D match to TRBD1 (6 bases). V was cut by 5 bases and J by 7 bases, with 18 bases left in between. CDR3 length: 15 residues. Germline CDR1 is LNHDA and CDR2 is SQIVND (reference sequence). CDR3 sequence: CASSGRAGERQPQHF. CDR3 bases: TGTGCCAGTAGTGGGAGGGCAGGGGAAAGGCAGCCCCAGCATTTT.

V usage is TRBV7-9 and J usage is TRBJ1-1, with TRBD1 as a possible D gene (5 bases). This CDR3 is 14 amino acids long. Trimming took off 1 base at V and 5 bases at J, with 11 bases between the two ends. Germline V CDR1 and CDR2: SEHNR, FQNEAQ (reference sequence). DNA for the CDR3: TGTGCCAGCAGCTTAGGTGGGAGGGGTACTGAAGCTTTCTTT. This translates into CASSLGGRGTEAFF.

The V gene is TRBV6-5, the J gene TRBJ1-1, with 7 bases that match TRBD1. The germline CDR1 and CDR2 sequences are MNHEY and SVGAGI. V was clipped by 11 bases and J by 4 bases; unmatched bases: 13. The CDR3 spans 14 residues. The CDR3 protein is CASKGASFSTEAFF. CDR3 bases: TGTGCCTCAAAGGGGGCGAGTTTTTCCACTGAAGCTTTCTTT.

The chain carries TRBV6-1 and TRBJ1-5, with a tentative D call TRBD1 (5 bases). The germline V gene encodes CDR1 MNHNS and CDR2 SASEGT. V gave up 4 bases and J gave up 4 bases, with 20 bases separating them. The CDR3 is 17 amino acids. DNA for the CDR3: TGTGCCAGCAGTGGACTCCGGGGGGTGATTGTTAATCAGCCCCAGCATTTT. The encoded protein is CASSGLRGVIVNQPQHF.

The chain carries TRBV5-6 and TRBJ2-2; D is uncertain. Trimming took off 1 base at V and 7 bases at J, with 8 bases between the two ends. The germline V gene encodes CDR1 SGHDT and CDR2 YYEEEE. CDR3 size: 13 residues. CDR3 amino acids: CASSLLMGGELFF. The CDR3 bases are TGTGCCAGCAGCTTGTTGATGGGCGGGGAGCTGTTTTTT. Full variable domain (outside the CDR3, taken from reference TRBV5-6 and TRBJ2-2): DAGVTQSPTHLIKTRGQQVTLRCSPKSGHDTVSWYQQALGQGPQFIFQYYEEEERQRGNFPDRFSGHQFPNYSSELNVNALLLGDSALYLCASSLLMGGELFFGEGSRLTVL.

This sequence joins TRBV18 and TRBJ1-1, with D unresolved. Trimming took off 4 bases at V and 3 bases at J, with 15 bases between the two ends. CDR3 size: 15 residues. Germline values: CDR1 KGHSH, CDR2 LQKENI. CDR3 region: CASSLLPPGDTEAFF. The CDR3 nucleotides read TGTGCCAGCTCACTTCTCCCGCCCGGGGACACTGAAGCTTTCTTT.

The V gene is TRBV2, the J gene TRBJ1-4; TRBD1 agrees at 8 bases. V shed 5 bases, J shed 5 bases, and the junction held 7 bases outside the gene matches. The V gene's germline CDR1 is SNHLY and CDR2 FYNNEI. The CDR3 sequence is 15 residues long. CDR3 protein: CASSQRTGKNEKLFF. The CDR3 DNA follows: TGTGCCAGCAGTCAAAGGACAGGGAAGAATGAAAAACTGTTTTTT. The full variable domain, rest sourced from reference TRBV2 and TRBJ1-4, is EPEVTQTPSHQVTQMGQEVILRCVPISNHLYFYWYRQILGQKVEFLVSFYNNEISEKSEIFDDQFSVERPDGSNFTLKIRSTKLEDSAMYFCASSQRTGKNEKLFFGSGTQLSVL.

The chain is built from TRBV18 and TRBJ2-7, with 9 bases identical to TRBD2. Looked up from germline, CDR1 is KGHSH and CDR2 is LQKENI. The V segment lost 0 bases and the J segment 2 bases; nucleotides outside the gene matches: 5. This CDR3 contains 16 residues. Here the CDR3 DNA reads TGTGCCAGCTCACCACCAGCGGGGGGCAGCCCCTACGAGCAGTACTTC. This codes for CASSPPAGGSPYEQYF.

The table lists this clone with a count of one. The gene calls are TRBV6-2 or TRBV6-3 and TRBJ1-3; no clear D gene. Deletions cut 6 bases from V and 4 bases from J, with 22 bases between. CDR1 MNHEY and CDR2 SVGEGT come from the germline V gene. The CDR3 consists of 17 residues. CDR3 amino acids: CASSPEPGGVLGNTIYF. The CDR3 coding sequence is TGTGCCAGCAGCCCTGAACCAGGAGGCGTACTGGGAAACACCATATATTTT.

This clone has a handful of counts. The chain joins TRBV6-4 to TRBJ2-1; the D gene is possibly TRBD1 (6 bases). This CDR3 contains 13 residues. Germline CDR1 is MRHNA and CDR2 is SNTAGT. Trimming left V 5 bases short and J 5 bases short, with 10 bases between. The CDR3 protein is CASSPGTNNEQFF. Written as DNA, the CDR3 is TGTGCCAGCAGTCCCGGGACAAACAATGAGCAGTTCTTC.

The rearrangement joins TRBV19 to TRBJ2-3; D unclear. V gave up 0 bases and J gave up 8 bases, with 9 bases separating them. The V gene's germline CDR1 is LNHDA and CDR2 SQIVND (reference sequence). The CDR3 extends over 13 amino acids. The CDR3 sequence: CASSIDGRGTQYF. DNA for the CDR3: TGTGCCAGTAGTATAGACGGACGTGGTACGCAGTATTTT.

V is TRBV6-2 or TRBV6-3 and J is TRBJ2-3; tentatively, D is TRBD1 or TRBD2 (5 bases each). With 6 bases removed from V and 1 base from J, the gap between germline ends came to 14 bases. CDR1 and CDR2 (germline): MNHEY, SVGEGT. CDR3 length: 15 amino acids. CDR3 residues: CASSDRDPGTDTQYF. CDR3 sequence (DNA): TGTGCCAGCAGCGACCGGGACCCAGGCACAGATACGCAGTATTTT.

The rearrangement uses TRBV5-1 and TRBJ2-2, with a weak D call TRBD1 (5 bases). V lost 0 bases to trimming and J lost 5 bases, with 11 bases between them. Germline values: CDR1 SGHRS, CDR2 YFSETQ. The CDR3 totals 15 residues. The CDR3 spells CASSLVQGRTGELFF. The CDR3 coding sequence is TGCGCCAGCAGCTTGGTCCAGGGAAGGACCGGGGAGCTGTTTTTT.

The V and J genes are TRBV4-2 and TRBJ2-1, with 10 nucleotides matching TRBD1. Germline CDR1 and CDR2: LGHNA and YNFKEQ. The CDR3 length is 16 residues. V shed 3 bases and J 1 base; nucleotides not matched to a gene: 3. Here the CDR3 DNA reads TGTGCCAGCAGCCACGGGACAGGGGATTCCTACAATGAGCAGTTCTTC. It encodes CASSHGTGDSYNEQFF.

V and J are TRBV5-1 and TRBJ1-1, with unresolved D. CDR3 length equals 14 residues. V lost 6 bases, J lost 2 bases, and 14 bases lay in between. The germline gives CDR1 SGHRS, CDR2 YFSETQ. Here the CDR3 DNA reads TGCGCCAGCAAGCTGCGAAAGGGTAACACTGAAGCTTTCTTT. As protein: CASKLRKGNTEAFF.